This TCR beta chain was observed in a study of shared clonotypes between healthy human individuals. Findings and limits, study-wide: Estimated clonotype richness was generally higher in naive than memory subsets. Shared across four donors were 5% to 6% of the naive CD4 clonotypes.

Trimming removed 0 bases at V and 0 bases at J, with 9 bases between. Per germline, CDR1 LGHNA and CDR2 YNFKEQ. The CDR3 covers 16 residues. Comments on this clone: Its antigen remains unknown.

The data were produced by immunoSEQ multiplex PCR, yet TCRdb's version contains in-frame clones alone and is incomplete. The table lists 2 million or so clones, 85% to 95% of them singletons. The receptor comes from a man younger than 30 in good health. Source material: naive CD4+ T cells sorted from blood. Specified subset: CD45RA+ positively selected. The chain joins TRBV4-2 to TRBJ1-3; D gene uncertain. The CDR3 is CASSQEYRGSGNTIYF. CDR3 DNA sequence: TGTGCCAGCAGCCAAGAATACCGGGGCTCTGGAAACACCATATATTTT.